Here is one T cell receptor (beta chain) with its context. Coverage ceases 3 residues before the CDR3 finishes, and the germline J gene fills in the end. This sample was included in a study of T cells in women clearing cervical HPV infection. Study information: No precancer developed; the control's incident HPV16 infection cleared within 12 months.

The protocol was immunoSEQ multiplex PCR, while the TCRdb copy is restricted to in-frame clones and leaves out a portion. The sample's table shows about 23,000 clones. The length of the CDR3 is 15 residues. The germline gives CDR1 SGHVS, CDR2 FQNEAQ. V shed 1 base and J shed 6 bases, with 12 bases lying between them. Sequences were obtained from blood buffy coat. The source of this sequence is a woman aged 18-69 years with a cervical HPV16 infection that either progressed to CIN3+ or cleared (not recorded which). The gene calls are TRBV7-8 and TRBJ1-4; tentatively, D is TRBD1 (6 bases). CDR3 bases read: TGTGCCAGCAGCTTAGAGGACAGCCCATATGAAAAA. It translates to CASSLEDSPYEK. The whole CDR3 sequence is CASSLEDSPYEKLFF.